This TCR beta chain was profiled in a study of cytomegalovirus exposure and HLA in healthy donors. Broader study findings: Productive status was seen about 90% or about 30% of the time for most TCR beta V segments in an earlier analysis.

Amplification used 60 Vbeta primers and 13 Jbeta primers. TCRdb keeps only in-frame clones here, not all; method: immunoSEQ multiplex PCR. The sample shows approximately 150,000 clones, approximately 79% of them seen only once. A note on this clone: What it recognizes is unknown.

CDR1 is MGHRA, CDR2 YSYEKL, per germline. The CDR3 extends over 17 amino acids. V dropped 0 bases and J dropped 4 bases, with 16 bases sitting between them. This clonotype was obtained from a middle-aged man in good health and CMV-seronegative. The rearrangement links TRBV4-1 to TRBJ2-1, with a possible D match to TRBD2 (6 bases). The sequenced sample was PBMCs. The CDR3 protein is CASSQDLAGTLYNEQFF. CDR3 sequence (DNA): TGCGCCAGCAGCCAAGATCTTGCGGGGACCCTATACAATGAGCAGTTCTTC.